The clone carrying this T cell receptor (beta chain) has just one count. The data originate from a study of blood T cell repertoires in COVID-19. Background on the study: COVID-19 samples collected from the United States, Italy and Spain covered acute and convalescent phases.

Unmatched junction bases numbered 8, after V lost 5 bases and J lost 7 bases. The germline CDR1 and CDR2 sequences are SGHAT and FQNNGV. CDR3 length: 15 residues. Original methodology: Amplification with reference gene primers provided the estimates of nucleated cell counts. Assay used: immunoSEQ multiplex PCR; TCRdb lists only in-frame clones, some missing. That table is the source of V, J and clone size, and D and trimming were worked out from the DNA. The table lists under 80,000 clones, around 80% of them singletons. The clonotype originates from a human donor in a cohort sampled during active COVID-19. The chain employs TRBV11-2 and TRBJ2-1, with 10 bases matching TRBD2. Input material: peripheral blood. CDR3 protein: CASSISGRATNEQFF. For the CDR3, the DNA is TGTGCCAGCAGCATAAGCGGGAGGGCCACTAATGAGCAGTTCTTC.